This T cell receptor (beta chain) was recovered during a study of blood T cells in healthy people across ages (dated by TCRdb to 2015 to 2017). About the full investigation: Template switching captured roughly one uniquely barcoded TCR beta cDNA molecule per two T cells in model experiments. The donors were divided into four age groups: young (average roughly 15 years), middle-aged (approximately 41), aged (about 60) and long-lived (82). The study analyzed two additional independent replicas of 1 million unique cDNA reads from the same blood draw for two donors, one aged 18 to 30 and one aged 80 or older. Age-related changes in TCR beta repertoire diversity were measured in the study by deep sequencing normalized with unique cDNA molecular identifiers. To avoid experimental bias, donors of different ages were distributed randomly across sequencing lanes.

Systemically healthy Caucasian individuals from Russia, 35 to 50 in total and aged roughly 6 to 100 years, were included as donors. About 10 milliliters of peripheral blood were collected from each donor into EDTA-treated Vacutainer tubes. Ficoll-Paque density-gradient centrifugation was used to isolate PBMCs, with at least 6.5 million obtained per sample. Total RNA, at least 5 micrograms per sample, was extracted from PBMCs with Trizol reagent. The percentages of naive CD45RAhigh/CD27high T cells were determined by flow cytometry on a PBMC aliquot from every donor. This clonotype was counted between two and nine times. This clone's antigen is unknown. The junction does not match germline at one end; this may be a read error. Study-wide findings and limitations: Bulk unsorted PBMC profiling prevented conclusive comparison of naive and antigen-experienced compartments. Donor CMV infection status was unknown, potentially confounding age-related changes in expanded clonotypes. Compared with the aged group, the long-lived group had more naive CD4+ T cells, fewer expanded clones and increased TCR diversity, a pattern suggesting age selection. The percentage of naive T cells measured by flow cytometry correlated strongly with observed TCR beta diversity. Estimates of total diversity based on one million sequenced T cells were regarded as lower bounds and as underestimates. Observed TCR beta diversity per million T cells fell roughly linearly with age, and a significant reduction was already apparent by age about 38.

The library was produced with 5' RACE. Instrument used: Illumina HiSeq 2500. A second roughly 6 to 12 cycle PCR used a sample-barcoded 5' primer and a J-beta primer mix. Each TCR beta cDNA molecule received a unique molecular identifier from a template-switch 5' adaptor carrying 12 random nucleotides. Each sample yielded at least 3 million CDR3-containing paired-end reads. All of the RNA was converted into first-strand cDNA using the Mint cDNA synthesis kit, with a TRBC-specific oligonucleotide serving as the primer. Following uracil-DNA glycosylase treatment, a first 18-cycle PCR with universal primers M1SS and BC2_uni_R was performed on all cDNA. Processing in the source paper ran as follows. For normalization, 1 million high-quality reads were randomly selected from each sample, with every read carrying a distinct molecular identifier. Reads sharing molecular identifiers were discarded rather than binned into consensus sequences. MiTCR, run with a Q25 quality threshold and the strictest error-elimination algorithm, handled CDR3 identification, clonotype clustering and error correction. Lower-bound total TCR beta diversity was estimated with a nonparametric unseen species model using Euler transformation. TCRdb redid the processing of the public reads, applying fastp at Q25 and MiXCR, and retained in-frame beta chains. Identical CDR3 proteins give one entry, which carries the most common genes and DNA. TCRdb's processing, not the authors', yielded these V and J calls. The sample table records 500,000 to 700,000 distinct CDR3 sequences; approximately 30% of these occur just once. 15% to 19% of the sample is in the top ten clones.

The germline V gene specifies MNHNS as CDR1 and SASEGT as CDR2. From its cysteine to its phenylalanine, the CDR3 spans 12 amino acids. CDR3 DNA is the only sequence kept; it has 36 bases, read in frame from the first base. Specimen: blood. The rearrangement combines TRBV6-1 with TRBJ1-5, with an unclear D gene assignment. The sequence was collected from an elderly woman in good health. The nucleotide sequence reads as follows: TGTGCCAGCAGTGAATTGTATCAGCCCCGGCATTTT. It translates to CASSELYQPRHF.